The 6 T cell receptor beta chains reported below all come from one sample, sequenced in a study of CD8 T cells in ankylosing spondylitis. From the 5' RACE reads, TCRdb called clonotypes with MiXCR, one entry per CDR3 protein. The sample consists of roughly 250,000 distinct CDR3 sequences, over 8.5% of them appearing once. What was sequenced was blood, either unsorted or a sorted T cell fraction (not recorded which). Receptors were obtained from a male donor with ankylosing spondylitis or in good health (not recorded which).

Ten or more counts support this clonotype. The gene calls are TRBV5-5 and TRBJ1-1, with a weak D call TRBD1 (6 bases). The CDR3 runs to 14 residues. Trimming took 4 bases from V and 5 from J, leaving 15 bases between them. CDR1 and CDR2 (germline): SGHKS, YYEKEE (reference sequence). CDR3 sequence (DNA): TGTGCCAGCAGCCCCTGGGGGGCTCGGACTGAAGCTTTCTTT. This sequence encodes CASSPWGARTEAFF.

At least ten counts were recorded for this clonotype. The chain combines TRBV5-5 with TRBJ1-5, with D possibly matching TRBD1 (5 bases). V shed 4 bases and J shed 8 bases, with 22 bases lying between them. Germline lookup yields CDR1 SGHKS and CDR2 YYEKEE (reference sequence). The CDR3 loop spans 16 amino acids. The CDR3 loop reads CASSLMSRVTGEPQHF. The DNA of the CDR3 is TGTGCCAGCAGCCTAATGTCCAGGGTCACCGGGGAGCCCCAGCATTTT.

The chain has TRBV20-1 and TRBJ1-5; D unclear. Per germline, CDR1 DFQATT and CDR2 SNEGSKA (reference sequence). The V end lost 2 bases, the J end lost 0 bases, and 5 bases lay between the germline ends. The CDR3 length is 13 residues. The CDR3 here is CSARHGSNQPQHF. DNA for the CDR3: TGCAGTGCTAGACACGGTAGCAATCAGCCCCAGCATTTT.

The chain recombines TRBV7-2 with TRBJ2-1; 8 nucleotides match TRBD1. Germline-derived CDR1 and CDR2 are SGHTA and FQGNSA. The V gene end was trimmed by 5 bases and the J gene end by 4 bases; junction bases not matched to a gene: 10. The CDR3 totals 16 residues. CDR3 nucleotide sequence: TGTGCCAGCAGCCCGAGCAGGGGGCGAGGATACAATGAGCAGTTCTTC. It encodes CASSPSRGRGYNEQFF.

This clonotype was counted many times. CDR3 in amino acids: CASSQANRASGYTF. CDR3 bases: TGCGCCAGCAGCCAAGCGAACAGGGCAAGTGGCTACACCTTC. The chain carries TRBV4-3 and TRBJ1-2; possibly TRBD1 for D (6 bases). The CDR3 is 14 amino acids. The ends were cut back, 1 base at V and 7 bases at J, with 13 bases in the middle. Germline V gene data show CDR1 as LGHNA and CDR2 as YSLEER.

The table lists this clonotype with many counts. This chain joins TRBV7-9 and TRBJ1-1; tentative D call: TRBD1 (6 bases). Trimming took 5 bases from V and 3 from J, leaving 25 bases between them. CDR1 is SEHNR and CDR2 is FQNEAQ in the germline V gene (reference sequence). The CDR3 length is 18 residues. The CDR3 is CASSPFESRGLLDTEAFF. The CDR3 bases are TGTGCCAGCAGCCCATTTGAAAGTCGGGGGCTTCTGGACACTGAAGCTTTCTTT.